Each of the 5 T cell receptor beta chains below was sequenced from the same sample in a study of T cell responses to AZD1222 COVID-19 vaccine. Clones were read by immunoSEQ multiplex PCR, and TCRdb kept only the in-frame ones, dropping some. Of 82,000 or so clones in the sample, 90% to 95% were seen once. The sample in question was peripheral blood, obtained on day 0 of AZD1222 vaccination. The receptor set was obtained from an adult in good health.

The chain recombines TRBV6-5 with TRBJ2-3; 8 bases match TRBD2. Germline V gene sequence: CDR1 MNHEY, CDR2 SVGAGI. The junction had 4 bases not matched to a gene; V was cut back by 6 bases and J by 2 bases. CDR3 length equals 14 residues. CDR3: CASRYGGDTDTQYF. CDR3 DNA sequence: TGTGCCAGCAGGTACGGGGGGGACACAGATACGCAGTATTTT.

This clone was seen more than once but under ten times. The rearrangement joins TRBV6-1 to TRBJ1-4; D gene unclear. The CDR3 has 15 amino acids. The germline gives CDR1 MNHNS, CDR2 SASEGT. V was trimmed by 1 base and J by 8 bases, leaving 14 bases between them. The DNA for the CDR3 is TGTGCCAGCAGTGAAGGACGTTACGGTGGGGAAAAACTGTTTTTT. Protein product: CASSEGRYGGEKLFF.

V is TRBV28 and J is TRBJ2-7; TRBD2 matches at 10 bases. Germline V gene data show CDR1 as MDHEN and CDR2 as SYDVKM. The CDR3 has 14 residues. Trimming took 6 bases from V and 2 from J; bases not matched to a gene: 4. The CDR3 nucleotides read TGTGCCAGCAGGGCTAGCGGGGGAACCTACGAGCAGTACTTC. This sequence encodes CASRASGGTYEQYF.

The J gene is TRBJ1-1, the V gene TRBV5-1; TRBD1 might be the D (5 bases). This CDR3 is 15 amino acids long. CDR1 SGHRS and CDR2 YFSETQ come from the germline V gene. With 4 bases removed from V and 0 bases from J, the gap between germline ends came to 13 bases. CDR3 residues: CASSTSREVNTEAFF. Here the CDR3 DNA reads TGCGCCAGCAGCACTTCCAGGGAGGTGAACACTGAAGCTTTCTTT.

The rearrangement joins TRBV14 to TRBJ1-1, with TRBD1 identical over 8 bases. Trimming took 3 bases from V and 4 from J; bases not matched to a gene: 4. The CDR3 extends over 14 amino acids. CDR1 and CDR2 from the germline V gene are SGHDN and FVKESK. The CDR3 region is CASSQSGGRTEAFF. The CDR3 DNA is TGTGCCAGCAGCCAGTCAGGGGGCCGCACTGAAGCTTTCTTT. Combining the CDR3 with reference TRBV14 and TRBJ1-1 gives the whole variable domain EAGVTQFPSHSVIEKGQTVTLRCDPISGHDNLYWYRRVMGKEIKFLLHFVKESKQDESGMPNNRFLAERTGGTYSTLKVQPAELEDSGVYFCASSQSGGRTEAFFGQGTRLTVV.